This T cell receptor (beta chain) emerged from a study of T cell responses to AZD1222 COVID-19 vaccine. Sequenced by immunoSEQ multiplex PCR; TCRdb stores in-frame clones only, minus some. The sample includes 150,000 to 200,000 clones, about 90% of them seen just once. CDR3 length: 12 amino acids. Germline-derived CDR1 and CDR2 are MNHEY and SMNVEV (reference sequence). The V gene lost 8 bases and the J gene lost 1 base, with 8 bases spanning the gap. The chain recombines TRBV27 with TRBJ1-1; D uncertain. This receptor was identified in an adult who received the AZD1222 COVID-19 vaccine. Sequenced material: peripheral blood, taken 28 days after the second AZD1222 dose. For the CDR3, the DNA is TGTGCCAGCTCCACAACGAACACTGAAGCTTTCTTT. It specifies CASSTTNTEAFF.